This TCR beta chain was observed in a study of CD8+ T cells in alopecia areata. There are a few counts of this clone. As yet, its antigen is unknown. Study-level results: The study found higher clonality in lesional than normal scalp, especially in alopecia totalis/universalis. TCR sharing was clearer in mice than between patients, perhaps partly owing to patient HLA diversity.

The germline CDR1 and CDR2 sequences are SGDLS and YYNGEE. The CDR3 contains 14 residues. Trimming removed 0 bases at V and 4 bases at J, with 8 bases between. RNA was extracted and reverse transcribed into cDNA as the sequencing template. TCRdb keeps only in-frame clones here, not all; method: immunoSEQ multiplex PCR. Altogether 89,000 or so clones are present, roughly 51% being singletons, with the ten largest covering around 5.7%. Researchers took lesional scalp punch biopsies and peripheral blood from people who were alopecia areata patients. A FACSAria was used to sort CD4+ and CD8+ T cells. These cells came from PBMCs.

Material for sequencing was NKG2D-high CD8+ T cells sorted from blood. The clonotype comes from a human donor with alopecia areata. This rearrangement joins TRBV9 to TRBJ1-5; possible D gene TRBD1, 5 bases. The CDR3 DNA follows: TGTGCCAGCAGCGTAGGGTCAGGGAATCAGCCCCAGCATTTT. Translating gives CASSVGSGNQPQHF.